This T cell receptor (beta chain) was observed in a study of early stage breast cancer tumors. The CDR3 sequence is 15 residues long. The J segment lost 6 bases and the V segment lost 3 bases, leaving 5 bases of the junction unmatched. Germline V CDR1 and CDR2: SGHTS, YDEGEE. General study points: Functional markers like CD4, CD8 and FOXP3 were missed in bulk sequencing. Compared with adjacent normal breast tissue, tumors showed roughly 2.4-fold greater T cell density and higher clonality.

Of note for this clone: The antigen remains unidentified.

Repertoires were generated with immunoSEQ multiplex PCR, while TCRdb's copy carries only in-frame clones and drops some. The repertoire holds about 41,000 clones, around two thirds seen once, with 7.2% in the top ten. Sequences were obtained from blood. The V and J genes are TRBV5-8 and TRBJ1-4; 10 bases agree with TRBD1. The receptor was isolated from a person between 50 and 60 years old with breast cancer. CDR3 DNA sequence: TGTGCCAGCAGCTGGGACAGGGGCCGAGATGAAAAACTGTTTTTT. Encoded protein: CASSWDRGRDEKLFF.